This T cell receptor beta chain comes out of a study of blood T cell repertoires in COVID-19. TCRdb keeps only in-frame clones here, not all; method: immunoSEQ multiplex PCR. The data hold around 120,000 clones, with around 90% observed a single time. CDR1 SGHNT and CDR2 YYREEE come from the germline V gene (reference sequence). With 4 bases removed from V and 8 bases from J, the gap between germline ends came to 15 bases. The CDR3 is 13 residues long. This chain uses TRBV5-4 with TRBJ1-2, with a possible D match to TRBD1 (5 bases). The source of this sequence is a woman aged 60-75 years with COVID-19, enrolled during active disease. Sequencing input: peripheral blood. CDR3 sequence: CASSPDTSYGYTF. As DNA, the CDR3 is TGTGCCAGCAGCCCGGACACGAGCTACGGCTACACCTTC.